This passage covers 21 T cell receptor beta chains from one sample sequenced in a study of cytomegalovirus exposure and HLA in healthy donors. PCR amplification relied on 60 Vbeta primers (plus 13 Jbeta primers). This table comes from immunoSEQ multiplex PCR, and its TCRdb copy is limited to in-frame clones, with some not included. Seen here are some 150,000 clones, less than 80% observed once, and the top ten hold approximately 2.1%. The sequencing sample was made of PBMCs. The receptors were gathered from a man aged 25 to 45 in good health and CMV-seronegative.

The gene calls are TRBV30 and TRBJ2-7; the match to TRBD2 covers 11 bases. V was clipped by 5 bases and J by 5 bases; unmatched bases: 8. The CDR3 runs to 14 residues. The V gene's germline CDR1 is GTSNPN and CDR2 SVGIG (reference sequence). Written as DNA, the CDR3 is TGTGCCTGGCATAGCGGGGGGGCAACGGACGAGCAGTACTTC. Its translation is CAWHSGGATDEQYF.

The chain employs TRBV19 and TRBJ1-5; no clear D gene. The CDR3 has 12 amino acids. Germline CDR1 reads LNHDA; CDR2 reads SQIVND (reference sequence). V was shortened by 7 bases and J by 6 bases, with 10 bases between the two germline ends. CDR3 region: CASTLGSQPQHF. In DNA form, the CDR3 reads TGTGCCAGTACTCTAGGTAGTCAGCCCCAGCATTTT.

The chain carries TRBV18 and TRBJ2-7, with 8 positions matching TRBD1. The CDR3 covers 15 residues. Trimming took 2 bases from V and 4 from J; bases not matched to a gene: 7. The germline gives CDR1 KGHSH, CDR2 LQKENI. The CDR3 DNA reads TGTGCCAGCTCACCAGCCCAGGGGGCAATGTACGAGCAGTACTTC. This translates into CASSPAQGAMYEQYF. The full variable domain, in which reference TRBV18 and TRBJ2-7 provide the parts outside the CDR3, is NAGVMQNPRHLVRRRGQEARLRCSPMKGHSHVYWYRQLPEEGLKFMVYLQKENIIDESGMPKERFSAEFPKEGPSILRIQQVVRGDSAAYFCASSPAQGAMYEQYFGPGTRLTVT.

The rearrangement links TRBV11-1 to TRBJ2-7, with D possibly being TRBD2 (6 bases). From germline, CDR1 is SGHAT and CDR2 FQDESV (reference sequence). This CDR3 region has 14 residues. V was clipped by 0 bases and J by 2 bases, with 8 bases between them. Written as DNA, the CDR3 is TGTGCCAGCAGCTTAGCGGGACTTACCTACGAGCAGTACTTC. It encodes CASSLAGLTYEQYF.

This clone was detected ten times or more. The chain is built from TRBV5-6 and TRBJ1-1, with D unclear. Trimming stripped 0 bases from V and 4 bases from J, with 10 bases between. This CDR3 is 14 amino acids long. Germline CDR1 and CDR2: SGHDT and YYEEEE. CDR3 sequence reads: CASSLGTSTTEAFF. The CDR3, as DNA: TGTGCCAGCAGCTTGGGGACTTCGACCACTGAAGCTTTCTTT.

V usage is TRBV28 and J usage is TRBJ1-6; perhaps TRBD1 as D (6 bases). Germline CDR1 MDHEN, CDR2 SYDVKM. V lost 6 bases, J lost 4 bases, and 10 bases lay in between. The CDR3 is 14 residues long. The CDR3 sequence: CASRTGFYNSPLHF. CDR3 nucleotides: TGTGCCAGCAGAACAGGGTTTTATAATTCACCCCTCCACTTT.

The chain is built from TRBV27 and TRBJ2-2, with D possibly matching TRBD1 (6 bases). Germline-derived CDR1 and CDR2 are MNHEY and SMNVEV (reference sequence). The CDR3 totals 14 residues. V was trimmed by 2 bases and J by 4 bases, leaving 8 bases between them. This CDR3 is CASSLGQTTGELFF. DNA of the CDR3: TGTGCCAGCAGTTTAGGACAGACCACCGGGGAGCTGTTTTTT.

The J gene is TRBJ1-3, the V gene TRBV7-6, with D unclear. The germline V gene encodes CDR1 SGHVS and CDR2 FNYEAQ. Trimming stripped 5 bases from V and 0 bases from J, with 14 bases between. This CDR3 comprises 16 residues. Written as DNA, the CDR3 is TGTGCCAGCAGCCCTAGGGAGAGGGACTCTGGAAACACCATATATTTT. It encodes CASSPRERDSGNTIYF.

The V call is TRBV7-3, the J call TRBJ2-3; 10 bases agree with TRBD1. J gave up 6 bases and V 5 bases, and 17 bases lay outside the gene matches. This CDR3 has 18 residues. Germline values: CDR1 SGHTA, CDR2 FQGTGA. Written as DNA, the CDR3 is TGTGCCAGCAGCCGGAGCCCCCCCGGGACAGGGGTAAGGGATACGCAGTATTTT. Translated: CASSRSPPGTGVRDTQYF.

The chain uses TRBV7-9 and TRBJ2-5, with 8 bases that match TRBD2. TRBJ2-7 matches the DNA end more closely, so the J call is doubtful. The CDR3 consists of 15 residues. Germline CDR1 SEHNR, CDR2 FQNEAQ (reference sequence). The CDR3 here is CASSLLTSGAYEQYF. DNA for the CDR3: TGTGCCAGCAGCCTTCTCACTAGCGGTGCCTACGAGCAGTACTTC.

The rearrangement links TRBV5-1 to TRBJ1-2; D might be TRBD1 (5 bases). The germline gives CDR1 SGHRS, CDR2 YFSETQ. V was trimmed by 5 bases and J by 8 bases, leaving 16 bases between them. This CDR3 has 13 amino acids. In DNA form, the CDR3 reads TGCGCCAGCAGTTCATCCGGGACTGGGGGCTACACCTTC. It encodes CASSSSGTGGYTF. The full variable domain, completed using reference TRBV5-1 and TRBJ1-2, is KAGVTQTPRYLIKTRGQQVTLSCSPISGHRSVSWYQQTPGQGLQFLFEYFSETQRNKGNFPGRFSGRQFSNSRSEMNVSTLELGDSALYLCASSSSGTGGYTFGSGTRLTVV.

J is TRBJ2-2 and V is TRBV7-3; D may be TRBD2 (6 bases). V gave up 2 bases and J gave up 0 bases, with 10 bases separating them. The CDR3 runs to 16 residues. CDR1 and CDR2 (germline): SGHTA, FQGTGA. The CDR3 protein is CASSLQGGANTGELFF. The CDR3 DNA follows: TGTGCCAGCAGCTTACAAGGCGGGGCGAACACCGGGGAGCTGTTTTTT.

The genes are TRBV7-6 and TRBJ2-1, with a possible D match to TRBD1 (6 bases). The CDR3 extends over 15 amino acids. Trimming took off 3 bases at V and 8 bases at J, with 17 bases between the two ends. Germline V lookup: CDR1 SGHVS, CDR2 FNYEAQ. CDR3 in amino acids: CASSFRGTGTDEQFF. In DNA form, the CDR3 reads TGTGCCAGCAGCTTCAGGGGAACCGGTACCGATGAGCAGTTCTTC. Complete variable domain (other parts from reference TRBV7-6 and TRBJ2-1): GAGVSQSPRYKVTKRGQDVALRCDPISGHVSLYWYRQALGQGPEFLTYFNYEAQQDKSGLPNDRFSAERPEGSISTLTIQRTEQRDSAMYRCASSFRGTGTDEQFFGPGTRLTVL.

The rearrangement uses TRBV4-3 and TRBJ1-6, with 9 bases that match TRBD1. J was trimmed by 7 bases and V by 5 bases; bases with no gene match: 6. Germline CDR1 and CDR2: LGHNA and YSLEER. The CDR3 length is 15 residues. CDR3 bases: TGCGCCAGCAGCGCAAGGGACAGGGCCAATTCACCCCTCCACTTT. Translated, it gives CASSARDRANSPLHF.

This clone has a single count. The chain uses TRBV30 and TRBJ2-3, with D possibly TRBD2 on 6 matching bases. Germline CDR1 reads GTSNPN; CDR2 reads SVGIG (reference sequence). The V end was cut by 5 bases, the J end by 1 base, with 10 bases between. This CDR3 region has 13 residues. The CDR3 DNA reads TGTGCCTGGGTCGGGGGAGGCACAGATACGCAGTATTTT. Translated, it gives CAWVGGGTDTQYF.

The chain is built from TRBV15 and TRBJ2-7; the D is unclear. This CDR3 comprises 15 residues. CDR1 is LNHNV and CDR2 is YYDKDF in the germline V gene (reference sequence). With 3 bases removed from V and 6 bases from J, the gap between germline ends came to 18 bases. CDR3: CATSSSGGESLEQYF. The CDR3 DNA sequence: TGTGCCACCAGCAGCAGTGGCGGAGAATCCCTCGAGCAGTACTTC.

This chain connects TRBV7-2 to TRBJ2-3; TRBD2 agrees at 12 bases. The CDR3 totals 15 residues. Germline assignment: CDR1 SGHTA and CDR2 FQGNSA. The ends lost 4 bases at V and 5 bases at J; junction bases unmatched: 4. CDR3 coding DNA: TGTGCCAGCAGCTCACTAGCGGGGGGCCTAGATACGCAGTATTTT. This codes for CASSSLAGGLDTQYF. Variable domain in full (rest from reference TRBV7-2 and TRBJ2-3): GAGVSQSPSNKVTEKGKDVELRCDPISGHTALYWYRQSLGQGLEFLIYFQGNSAPDKSGLPSDRFSAERTGGSVSTLTIQRTQQEDSAVYLCASSSLAGGLDTQYFGPGTRLTVL.

This clone was recorded a few times. The chain links TRBV6-1 to TRBJ1-5, with 7 bases identical to TRBD1. Germline V gene lookup returns CDR1 MNHNS and CDR2 SASEGT. The CDR3 loop spans 16 amino acids. The J segment lost 0 bases and the V segment lost 3 bases, leaving 5 bases of the junction unmatched. This CDR3 reads CASSDVGGASNQPQHF. The CDR3 DNA sequence: TGTGCCAGCAGTGATGTAGGGGGCGCTAGCAATCAGCCCCAGCATTTT.

The V and J genes are TRBV7-3 and TRBJ1-4, with D maybe TRBD1 (6 bases). Germline CDR1 reads SGHTA; CDR2 reads FQGTGA. The V gene lost 5 bases and the J gene lost 3 bases, with 10 bases spanning the gap. The CDR3 is 14 amino acids. The CDR3 sequence: CASSPTGANEKLFF. CDR3 nucleotides: TGTGCCAGCAGCCCGACAGGCGCTAATGAAAAACTGTTTTTT.

This clone was seen a handful of times. This chain uses TRBV6-5 with TRBJ2-5; 8 bases fit TRBD2. V shed 5 bases and J 3 bases; nucleotides not matched to a gene: 5. Germline CDR1 reads MNHEY; CDR2 reads SVGAGI. The CDR3 extends over 14 amino acids. CDR3 DNA: TGTGCCAGCAGTGACGGGGGGGAGGAAGAGACCCAGTACTTC. It encodes CASSDGGEEETQYF.

This chain uses TRBV4-2 with TRBJ2-7; D may be TRBD2 (6 bases). CDR3 length: 15 residues. V lost 2 bases, J lost 2 bases, and 13 bases lay in between. Germline V lookup: CDR1 LGHNA, CDR2 YNFKEQ. The CDR3 nucleotides read TGTGCCAGCAGCCAATCGGAGGGGCTGACCTACGAGCAGTACTTC. Its protein product is CASSQSEGLTYEQYF.